Shown below are 19 T cell receptor beta chains from a single sample sequenced in a study of blood T cell repertoires in COVID-19. Assay: immunoSEQ multiplex PCR; the TCRdb copy retains only in-frame clones and omits some. The profile shows some 60,000 clones, 85% of them singletons. Sequences were obtained from peripheral blood. The receptor set was obtained from a human donor in a cohort sampled during active COVID-19.

The chain employs TRBV4-3 and TRBJ1-3; a weak D match, TRBD1 (5 bases). This CDR3 region has 18 residues. Per the germline V gene, CDR1 is LGHNA and CDR2 is YSLEER. Trimming pared 0 bases from V and 2 bases from J, leaving 17 bases between. The CDR3 reads CASSQDLGQGGAGNTIYF. For the CDR3, the DNA is TGCGCCAGCAGCCAAGATCTGGGGCAGGGAGGAGCTGGAAACACCATATATTTT.

This sequence joins TRBV9 and TRBJ2-5; TRBD2 agrees at 11 bases. Trimming at V came to 2 bases and at J to 1 base, leaving 4 bases not matched to a gene. The CDR3 sequence is 16 residues long. Germline-derived CDR1 and CDR2 are SGDLS and YYNGEE. This chain's CDR3 is CASSVAGTSGQETQYF. CDR3 coding DNA: TGTGCCAGCAGCGTTGCCGGGACTAGCGGCCAAGAGACCCAGTACTTC.

This clone was seen only once. V gene TRBV7-9 combines with J gene TRBJ2-1, with 7 positions matching TRBD2. V lost 5 bases and J lost 7; bases outside the gene matches: 11. Germline CDR1 and CDR2: SEHNR and FQNEAQ (reference sequence). CDR3 length: 15 amino acids. The CDR3, as DNA: TGTGCCAGCAGCCCCGTTCTCGGGCGGGGGAATGAGCAGTTCTTC. Its protein is CASSPVLGRGNEQFF.

This clone is a singleton in its sample. The chain uses TRBV7-2 and TRBJ2-5; D perhaps matches TRBD2 (7 bases). Germline V gene data show CDR1 as SGHTA and CDR2 as FQGNSA. The CDR3 consists of 15 residues. The V and J ends lost 2 bases and 5 bases respectively, with 15 bases between them. CDR3 DNA: TGTGCCAGCAGCTTAAACGGCGGGGGCCCTGAGACCCAGTACTTC. Its protein is CASSLNGGGPETQYF.

The chain is built from TRBV5-6 and TRBJ1-2; TRBD1 matches at 8 bases. Germline V gene data show CDR1 as SGHDT and CDR2 as YYEEEE. The CDR3 extends over 11 amino acids. Losses at the gene ends were 6 bases for V and 7 bases for J; bases not matched to a gene: 2. This CDR3 is CASTTGVGYTF. CDR3 in DNA: TGTGCCAGCACGACAGGGGTTGGCTACACCTTC.

The V call is TRBV13, the J call TRBJ2-7; D not certain. Germline values: CDR1 PRHDT, CDR2 FYEKMQ (reference sequence). CDR3 length: 12 amino acids. V was cut by 4 bases and J by 7 bases, with 11 bases left in between. Written as DNA, the CDR3 is TGTGCCAGCAGCTCGCACCCCGGTGAGCAGTACTTC. This gives the protein CASSSHPGEQYF.

The chain joins TRBV7-9 to TRBJ2-1; tentative D call: TRBD2 (5 bases). V shed 1 base and J shed 6 bases, with 13 bases lying between them. CDR3 size: 15 residues. The germline CDR1 and CDR2 sequences are SEHNR and FQNEAQ (reference sequence). The CDR3 region has the DNA TGTGCCAGCAGCTTAGAGCGGACTTGGTTCAATGAGCAGTTCTTC. Translated: CASSLERTWFNEQFF.

V gene TRBV16 combines with J gene TRBJ1-2, with D hard to call. The V end lost 2 bases, the J end lost 2 bases, and 12 bases lay between the germline ends. The germline CDR1 and CDR2 sequences are KGHSY and FQNENV. The CDR3 covers 15 residues. The CDR3 DNA follows: TGTGCCAGCAGCCAAAGTGATGAGGCAAACTATGGCTACACCTTC. It yields the protein CASSQSDEANYGYTF.

The V call is TRBV2, the J call TRBJ2-3, with 9 bases identical to TRBD1. This CDR3 has 14 residues. Per germline, CDR1 SNHLY and CDR2 FYNNEI. With V trimmed by 10 bases and J by 3 bases, 8 bases remained unmatched. The chain's CDR3 is CANRDREVTDTQYF. CDR3 bases: TGTGCCAACCGGGACAGGGAAGTAACAGATACGCAGTATTTT.

J is TRBJ1-2 and V is TRBV27; D call uncertain. The CDR3 loop spans 13 amino acids. The germline CDR1 and CDR2 sequences are MNHEY and SMNVEV (reference sequence). Trimming pared 5 bases from V and 8 bases from J, leaving 15 bases between. The CDR3 is CASSPTLAGGYTF. CDR3 in DNA: TGTGCCAGCAGTCCCACCCTGGCGGGGGGCTACACCTTC.

The chain joins TRBV5-1 to TRBJ1-4; D ambiguous. The CDR3 is 14 residues long. Germline assignment: CDR1 SGHRS and CDR2 YFSETQ. V was pared by 1 base and J by 5 bases, with 9 bases between. The CDR3 region has the DNA TGCGCCAGCAGCTTGATCCCAGGCAATGAAAAACTGTTTTTT. It translates to CASSLIPGNEKLFF.

The CDR3 sequence is CASSESPGQGTEAFF. The CDR3 DNA reads TGTGCCAGCAGTGAATCCCCCGGACAGGGGACTGAAGCTTTCTTT. The chain combines TRBV6-1 with TRBJ1-1; TRBD1 aligns across 9 bases. In germline, CDR1 is MNHNS, CDR2 SASEGT. This CDR3 spans 15 amino acids. With V trimmed by 2 bases and J by 5 bases, 6 bases remained unmatched.

V and J are TRBV12-3 or TRBV12-4 and TRBJ1-2; possibly TRBD1 for D (5 bases). This CDR3 comprises 13 residues. V lost 5 bases and J lost 7, with 14 bases in between. The CDR3 bases are TGTGCCAGCAGTCCCGAAGGGGTCTTTGGCTACACCTTC. This translates into CASSPEGVFGYTF.

V is TRBV7-3 and J is TRBJ2-7; possible D gene TRBD2, 6 bases. Germline V CDR1 and CDR2: SGHTA, FQGTGA. The ends were cut back, 5 bases at V and 2 bases at J, with 19 bases in the middle. CDR3 length: 16 residues. CDR3: CASSPSGVAATYEQYF. The CDR3 DNA is TGTGCCAGCAGCCCTTCCGGGGTAGCGGCTACCTACGAGCAGTACTTC.

This clone has a single count. This chain uses TRBV27 with TRBJ2-4; D not certain. This CDR3 is 15 amino acids long. The V and J ends lost 4 bases and 3 bases respectively, with 13 bases between them. Germline CDR1 reads MNHEY; CDR2 reads SMNVEV (reference sequence). The CDR3 DNA is TGTGCCAGCAGTTCCTCGGGTCAAGGCAAAAACATTCAGTACTTC. It translates to CASSSSGQGKNIQYF.

The chain employs TRBV7-5 and TRBJ1-4; TRBD1 reflects the table's D call only, with no check against the DNA. TRBV7-5 is designated a pseudogene. The CDR3 runs 17 residues. This CDR3 is CARSANYRASTNEKLFF. The CDR3 coding sequence is TGTGCCAGAAGCGCAAATTACAGGGCTTCAACTAATGAAAAACTGTTTTTT.

The chain joins TRBV7-2 to TRBJ1-2; D is possibly TRBD1 (5 bases). From germline, CDR1 is SGHTA and CDR2 FQGNSA. The V end lost 8 bases, the J end lost 3 bases, and 10 bases lay between the germline ends. The CDR3 is made up of 12 amino acids. CDR3 loop: CASPGLDYGYTF. CDR3 nucleotides: TGTGCCAGCCCAGGGCTCGACTATGGCTACACCTTC.

The V gene is TRBV5-5, the J gene TRBJ1-1; no firm D call. Trimming left V 4 bases short and J 3 bases short, with 16 bases between. There are 15 residues in the CDR3. Germline loops: CDR1 SGHKS, CDR2 YYEKEE (reference sequence). The CDR3 DNA reads TGTGCCAGCAGCACCGGGGTGGGGTCTCACACTGAAGCTTTCTTT. Its translation: CASSTGVGSHTEAFF. The full variable domain, its missing parts supplied by reference TRBV5-5 and TRBJ1-1, is DAGVTQSPTHLIKTRGQQVTLRCSPISGHKSVSWYQQVLGQGPQFIFQYYEKEERGRGNFPDRFSARQFPNYSSELNVNALLLGDSALYLCASSTGVGSHTEAFFGQGTRLTVV.

Here the CDR3 reads CASSVEALASGNTIYF. DNA for the CDR3: TGTGCCAGCAGCGTAGAAGCTCTTGCCTCTGGAAACACCATATATTTT. V and J are TRBV9 and TRBJ1-3; no clear D gene. The CDR3 contains 16 residues. Trimming left V 0 bases short and J 0 bases short, with 10 bases between. The germline CDR1 and CDR2 sequences are SGDLS and YYNGEE.